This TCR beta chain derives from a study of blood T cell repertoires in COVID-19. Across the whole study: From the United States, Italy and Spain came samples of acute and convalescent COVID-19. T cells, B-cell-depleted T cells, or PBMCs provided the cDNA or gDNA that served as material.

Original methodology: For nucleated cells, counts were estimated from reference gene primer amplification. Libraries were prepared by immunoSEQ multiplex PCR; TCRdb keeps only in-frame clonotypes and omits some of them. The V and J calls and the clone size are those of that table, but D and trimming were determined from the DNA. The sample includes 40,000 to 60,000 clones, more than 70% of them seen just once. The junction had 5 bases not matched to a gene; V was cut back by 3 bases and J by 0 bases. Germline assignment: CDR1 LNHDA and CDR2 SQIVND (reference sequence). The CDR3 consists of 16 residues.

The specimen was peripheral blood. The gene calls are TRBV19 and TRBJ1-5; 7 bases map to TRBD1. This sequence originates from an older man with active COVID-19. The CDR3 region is CASSIVRGFSNQPQHF. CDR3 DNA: TGTGCCAGTAGTATTGTCAGGGGGTTTAGCAATCAGCCCCAGCATTTT.